The entry below describes one TCR beta chain. Antigen: not known. The data were taken from a study of T cell responses to AZD1222 COVID-19 vaccine. Background on the study: Second doses that came at about 4 or about 12 weeks were put together.

Generated by immunoSEQ multiplex PCR, the TCRdb table keeps only in-frame clones and is missing some. Of roughly 120,000 clones in the sample, around 86% were seen once. The J segment lost 0 bases and the V segment lost 5 bases, leaving 6 bases of the junction unmatched. This CDR3 comprises 17 residues. Germline V CDR1 and CDR2: MGHRA, YSYEKL. Study findings and constraints: Scientists sampled the repertoires only once the peak T cell response had passed.

The clonotype comes from an adult in good health. The sample consisted of peripheral blood, taken on day 0 of AZD1222 vaccination. The chain links TRBV4-1 to TRBJ2-1; 11 bases agree with TRBD2. CDR3 in DNA: TGCGCCAGCAGCGGAATAGCGGGGGGGAGCTCCTACAATGAGCAGTTCTTC. Protein product: CASSGIAGGSSYNEQFF.